This paragraph reports one T cell receptor beta chain. This specimen belongs to a study of blood T cell repertoires in COVID-19. Study-level information: Acute and convalescent COVID-19 specimens originated in the United States, Italy and Spain. PBMCs, B-cell-depleted T cells, or T cells were the source of the cDNA or gDNA that made up the material.

This study enrolled people aged 18 to 89 from about two dozen US geographic areas. Participants' reported clinical history set cohort assignment. Sequencing was performed with immunoSEQ multiplex PCR; in TCRdb, only in-frame clones are kept and a portion is missing. The profile shows 200,000 to 250,000 clones, almost 90% of them singletons. The CDR3 sequence is 13 residues long. From germline, CDR1 is SQVTM and CDR2 ANQGSEA. V lost 7 bases and J lost 7; bases outside the gene matches: 8. This TCR was sampled from a man between 25 and 39 years old who had been exposed to COVID-19. The chain employs TRBV29-1 and TRBJ2-1; 9 nucleotides align to TRBD2. Sequencing was done on a sample of PBMCs or T cells enriched from blood (not recorded which). The CDR3 here is CSAGGLAHNEQFF. The CDR3 nucleotides are TGCAGCGCTGGGGGACTAGCTCATAATGAGCAGTTCTTC.